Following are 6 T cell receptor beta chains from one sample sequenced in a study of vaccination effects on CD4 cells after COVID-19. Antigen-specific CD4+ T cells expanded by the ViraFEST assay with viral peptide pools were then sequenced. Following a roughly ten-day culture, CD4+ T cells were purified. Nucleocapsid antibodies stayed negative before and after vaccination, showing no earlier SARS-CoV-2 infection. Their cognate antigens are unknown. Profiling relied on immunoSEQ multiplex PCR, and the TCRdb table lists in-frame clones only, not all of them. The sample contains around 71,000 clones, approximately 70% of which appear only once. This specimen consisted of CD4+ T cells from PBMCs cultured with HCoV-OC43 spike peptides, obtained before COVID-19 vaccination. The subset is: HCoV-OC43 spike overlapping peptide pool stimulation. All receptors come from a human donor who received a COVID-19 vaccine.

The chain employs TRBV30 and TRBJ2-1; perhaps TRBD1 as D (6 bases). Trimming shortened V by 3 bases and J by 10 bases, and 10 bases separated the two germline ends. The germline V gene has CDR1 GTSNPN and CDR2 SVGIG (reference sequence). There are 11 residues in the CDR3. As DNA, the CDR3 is TGTGCCTGGAGGGGACAACGGGAGCAGTTCTTC. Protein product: CAWRGQREQFF.

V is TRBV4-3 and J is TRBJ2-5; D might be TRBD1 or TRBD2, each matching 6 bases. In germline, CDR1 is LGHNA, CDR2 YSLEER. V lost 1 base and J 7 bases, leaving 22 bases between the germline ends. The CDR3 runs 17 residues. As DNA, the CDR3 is TGCGCCAGCAGCCAAGCCGAGACAGGCGGCGGGGTGGCGACCCAGTACTTC. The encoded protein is CASSQAETGGGVATQYF.

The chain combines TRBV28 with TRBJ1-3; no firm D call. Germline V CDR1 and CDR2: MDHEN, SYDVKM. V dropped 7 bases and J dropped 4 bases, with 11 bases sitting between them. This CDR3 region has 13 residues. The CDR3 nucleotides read TGTGCCAGCACCGCATCCTACGGAAACACCATATATTTT. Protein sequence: CASTASYGNTIYF.

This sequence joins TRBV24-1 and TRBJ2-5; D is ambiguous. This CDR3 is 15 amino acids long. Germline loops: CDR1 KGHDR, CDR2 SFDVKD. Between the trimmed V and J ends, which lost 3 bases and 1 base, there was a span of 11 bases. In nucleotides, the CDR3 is TGTGCCACCAGTGATCCCAGGACCGCCCAAGAGACCCAGTACTTC. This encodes CATSDPRTAQETQYF.

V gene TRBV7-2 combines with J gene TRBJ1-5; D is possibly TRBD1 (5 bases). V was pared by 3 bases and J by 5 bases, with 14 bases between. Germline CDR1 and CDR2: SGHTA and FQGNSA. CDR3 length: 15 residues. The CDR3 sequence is CASSLAFAGHQPQHF. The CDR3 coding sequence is TGTGCCAGCAGCTTGGCGTTCGCAGGGCATCAGCCCCAGCATTTT.

The CDR3 bases are TGCGCCAGCAGTGATGGGGGTGGTAGCACTGAAGCTTTCTTT. This codes for CASSDGGGSTEAFF. The V gene is TRBV10-2, the J gene TRBJ1-1; possibly TRBD1 for D (5 bases). Germline V gives CDR1 WSHSY, CDR2 SAAADI. This CDR3 has 14 amino acids. Trimming removed 3 bases from V and 4 bases from J, with 12 bases in between.